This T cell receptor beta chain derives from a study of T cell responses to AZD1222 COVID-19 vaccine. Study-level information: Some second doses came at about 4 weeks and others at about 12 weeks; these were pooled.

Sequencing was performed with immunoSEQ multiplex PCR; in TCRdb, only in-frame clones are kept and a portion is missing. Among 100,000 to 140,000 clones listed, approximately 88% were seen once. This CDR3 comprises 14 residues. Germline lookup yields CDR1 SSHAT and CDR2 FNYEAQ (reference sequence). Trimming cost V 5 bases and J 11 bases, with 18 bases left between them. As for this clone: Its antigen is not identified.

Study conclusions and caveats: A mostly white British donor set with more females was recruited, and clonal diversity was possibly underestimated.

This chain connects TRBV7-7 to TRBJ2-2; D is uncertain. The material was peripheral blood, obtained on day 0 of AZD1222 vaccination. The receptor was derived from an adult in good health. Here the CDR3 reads CASSPSSGTGELFF. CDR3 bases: TGTGCCAGCAGCCCCTCTTCCGGCACTGGCGAGCTGTTTTTT. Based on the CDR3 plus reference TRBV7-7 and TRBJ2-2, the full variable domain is GAGVSQSPRYKVTKRGQDVTLRCDPISSHATLYWYQQALGQGPEFLTYFNYEAQPDKSGLPSDRFSAERPEGSISTLTIQRTEQRDSAMYRCASSPSSGTGELFFGEGSRLTVL.